The 13 T cell receptor beta chains in this list originate from one sample, sequenced in a study of T cell responses to AZD1222 COVID-19 vaccine. Assay used: immunoSEQ multiplex PCR; TCRdb lists only in-frame clones, some missing. The sample has about 150,000 clones, over 75% seen once; the top ten hold 3.2%. The specimen was peripheral blood, collected 28 days after the second AZD1222 dose. These receptors all stem from an adult who received the AZD1222 COVID-19 vaccine.

The rearrangement links TRBV9 to TRBJ1-1; tentatively, D is TRBD1 (5 bases). The V end lost 0 bases, the J end lost 4 bases, and 13 bases lay between the germline ends. Germline V gene data show CDR1 as SGDLS and CDR2 as YYNGEE. The CDR3 extends over 15 amino acids. For the CDR3, the DNA is TGTGCCAGCAGCGTAGATGGGACGGGGTTCACTGAAGCTTTCTTT. Translating it yields CASSVDGTGFTEAFF.

The chain employs TRBV4-1 and TRBJ1-5, with D unclear. Germline loops: CDR1 MGHRA, CDR2 YSYEKL. CDR3 length equals 15 residues. Trimming pared 0 bases from V and 4 bases from J, leaving 10 bases between. The chain's CDR3 is CASSQEARGNQPQHF. In DNA, the CDR3 is TGCGCCAGCAGCCAAGAGGCCCGAGGGAATCAGCCCCAGCATTTT.

The chain couples TRBV4-2 to TRBJ2-1; 9 bases fit TRBD2. Trimming at V came to 0 bases and at J to 9 bases, leaving 6 bases not matched to a gene. Germline V gives CDR1 LGHNA, CDR2 YNFKEQ. CDR3 length equals 15 residues. In DNA form, the CDR3 reads TGTGCCAGCAGCCAAGATGGACTAGCGTACGGTGAGCAGTTCTTC. This codes for CASSQDGLAYGEQFF.

The rearrangement uses TRBV7-8 and TRBJ2-7; D is tentatively TRBD1 or TRBD2 (5 bases each). The CDR3 covers 17 residues. In germline, CDR1 is SGHVS, CDR2 FQNEAQ. V dropped 3 bases and J dropped 5 bases, with 23 bases sitting between them. The CDR3 protein is CASSLGDAFTRAHEQYF. CDR3 coding DNA: TGTGCCAGCAGCTTGGGGGACGCCTTCACCCGAGCCCACGAGCAGTACTTC. The full variable domain, with the rest looked up from reference TRBV7-8 and TRBJ2-7, is GAGVSQSPRYKVAKRGQDVALRCDPISGHVSLFWYQQALGQGPEFLTYFQNEAQLDKSGLPSDRFFAERPEGSVSTLKIQRTQQEDSAVYLCASSLGDAFTRAHEQYFGPGTRLTVT.

The chain carries TRBV19 and TRBJ1-5; the D gene is possibly TRBD1 (5 bases). CDR1 LNHDA and CDR2 SQIVND come from the germline V gene (reference sequence). The CDR3 has 15 residues. The germline V and J ends were trimmed by 2 bases and 7 bases, with 15 bases remaining between them. CDR3 in DNA: TGTGCCAGTAGTATACGCGGGACGGGTTTGCAGCCCCAGCATTTT. It encodes CASSIRGTGLQPQHF.

This rearrangement joins TRBV19 to TRBJ1-2, with TRBD1 matching 10 bases. This CDR3 spans 15 amino acids. After removal of 5 bases from V and 5 bases from J, the junction contained 8 bases not matched to a gene. Germline CDR1 and CDR2: LNHDA and SQIVND (reference sequence). CDR3 coding DNA: TGTGCCAGTAGTTCGGGACAGGGGTACAGTTATGGCTACACCTTC. Amino acid sequence: CASSSGQGYSYGYTF.

The V and J genes are TRBV5-1 and TRBJ2-5, with 12 bases fitting TRBD1. V was clipped by 0 bases and J by 5 bases; unmatched bases: 5. Germline V gene lookup returns CDR1 SGHRS and CDR2 YFSETQ. CDR3 length: 16 residues. The CDR3 region has the DNA TGCGCCAGCAGCTTGGCCGGGACAGGGGGCCTGGAGACCCAGTACTTC. This translates into CASSLAGTGGLETQYF.

The rearrangement joins TRBV24-1 to TRBJ1-4; a weak D match, TRBD1 (6 bases). The V end lost 9 bases, the J end lost 2 bases, and 12 bases lay between the germline ends. CDR3 length: 14 residues. CDR1 is KGHDR and CDR2 is SFDVKD in the germline V gene. The CDR3 loop is CATQFRGTNEKLFF. In DNA form, the CDR3 reads TGTGCCACCCAATTCAGGGGTACTAATGAAAAACTGTTTTTT.

This clone was counted a few times. The chain couples TRBV2 to TRBJ1-1, with 7 bases matching TRBD1. Per the germline V gene, CDR1 is SNHLY and CDR2 is FYNNEI. With V trimmed by 4 bases and J by 6 bases, 8 bases remained unmatched. CDR3 length: 14 residues. This chain's CDR3 is CASSGSTGAAEAFF. The CDR3 DNA reads as TGTGCCAGCAGTGGATCCACAGGGGCGGCTGAAGCTTTCTTT.

J is TRBJ2-7 and V is TRBV27, with D maybe TRBD1 (5 bases). V was trimmed by 3 bases and J by 4 bases, leaving 19 bases between them. The CDR3 runs 16 residues. Germline lookup yields CDR1 MNHEY and CDR2 SMNVEV (reference sequence). The CDR3 DNA follows: TGTGCCAGCAGTTTCACCCCCCGGGCAGGGCTGTACGAGCAGTACTTC. It codes for CASSFTPRAGLYEQYF.

This rearrangement joins TRBV6-1 to TRBJ1-3; D gene unclear. This CDR3 has 17 amino acids. Germline V gene data show CDR1 as MNHNS and CDR2 as SASEGT. V lost 3 bases and J 0 bases, leaving 15 bases between the germline ends. CDR3 sequence: CASSEVPTKGSGNTIYF. CDR3 nucleotides: TGTGCCAGCAGTGAGGTGCCGACGAAGGGCTCTGGAAACACCATATATTTT.

This clone was found once. This chain links TRBV25-1 with TRBJ2-7; TRBD1 matches 7 bases. The CDR3 runs 14 residues. Germline values: CDR1 MGHDK, CDR2 SYGVNS. V lost 5 bases, J lost 1 base, and 5 bases stayed unmatched. This CDR3 reads CASSKKTGSYEQYF. The CDR3 bases are TGTGCCAGCAGTAAGAAGACAGGGTCCTACGAGCAGTACTTC.

This clone was seen only once. The rearrangement links TRBV27 to TRBJ1-3, with 7 bases fitting TRBD1. V dropped 5 bases and J dropped 4; count of bases not matched to a gene: 5. This CDR3 comprises 14 residues. Germline V lookup: CDR1 MNHEY, CDR2 SMNVEV (reference sequence). In nucleotides, the CDR3 is TGTGCCAGCAGTCCTGACAGGGCCGGAAACACCATATATTTT. Protein: CASSPDRAGNTIYF.